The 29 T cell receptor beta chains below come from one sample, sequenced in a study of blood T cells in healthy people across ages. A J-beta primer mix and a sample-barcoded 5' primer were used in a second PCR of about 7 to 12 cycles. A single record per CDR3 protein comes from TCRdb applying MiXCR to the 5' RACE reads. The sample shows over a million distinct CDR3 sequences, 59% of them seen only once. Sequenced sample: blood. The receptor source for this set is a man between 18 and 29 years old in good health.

The CDR3 loop is CASRGTGTAEQYF. The DNA of the CDR3 is TGTGCCAGCAGAGGGACAGGGACGGCTGAGCAGTACTTC. V usage is TRBV12-3 or TRBV12-4 and J usage is TRBJ2-7; TRBD1 matches at 9 bases. With 6 bases clipped from V and 7 bases from J, the junction kept 7 bases outside the gene matches. The CDR3 covers 13 residues.

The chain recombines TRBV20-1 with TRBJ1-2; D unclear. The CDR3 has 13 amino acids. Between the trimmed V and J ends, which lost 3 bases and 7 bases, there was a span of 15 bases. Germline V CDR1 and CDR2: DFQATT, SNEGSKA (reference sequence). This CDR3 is CSASMGIRRGYTF. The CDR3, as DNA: TGCAGTGCTAGTATGGGGATAAGACGTGGCTACACCTTC.

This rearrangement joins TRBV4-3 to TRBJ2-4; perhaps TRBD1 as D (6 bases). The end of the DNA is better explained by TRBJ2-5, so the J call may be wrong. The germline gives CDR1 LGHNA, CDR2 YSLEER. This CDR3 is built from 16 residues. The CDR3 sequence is CASSQDLGDTEGTQYF. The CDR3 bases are TGCGCCAGCAGCCAAGATCTGGGGGACACCGAAGGGACCCAGTACTTC.

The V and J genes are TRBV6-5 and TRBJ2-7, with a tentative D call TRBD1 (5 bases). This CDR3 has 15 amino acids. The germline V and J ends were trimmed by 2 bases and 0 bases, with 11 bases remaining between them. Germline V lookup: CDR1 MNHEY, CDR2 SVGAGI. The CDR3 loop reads CASSYGPGNSYEQYF. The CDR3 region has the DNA TGTGCCAGCAGTTACGGTCCAGGGAACTCCTACGAGCAGTACTTC.

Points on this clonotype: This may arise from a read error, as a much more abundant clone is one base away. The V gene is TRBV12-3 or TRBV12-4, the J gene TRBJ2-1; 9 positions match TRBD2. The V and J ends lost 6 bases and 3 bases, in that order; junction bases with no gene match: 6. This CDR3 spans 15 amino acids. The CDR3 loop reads CASSRSGGCYNEQFF. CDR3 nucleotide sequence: TGTGCCAGCAGCCGGAGCGGGGGGTGCTACAATGAGCAGTTCTTC.

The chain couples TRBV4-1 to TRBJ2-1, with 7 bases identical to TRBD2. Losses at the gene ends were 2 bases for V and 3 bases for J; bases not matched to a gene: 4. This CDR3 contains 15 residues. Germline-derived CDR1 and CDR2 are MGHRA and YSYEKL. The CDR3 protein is CASSQLADNYNEQFF. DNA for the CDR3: TGCGCCAGCAGCCAACTAGCGGATAACTACAATGAGCAGTTCTTC.

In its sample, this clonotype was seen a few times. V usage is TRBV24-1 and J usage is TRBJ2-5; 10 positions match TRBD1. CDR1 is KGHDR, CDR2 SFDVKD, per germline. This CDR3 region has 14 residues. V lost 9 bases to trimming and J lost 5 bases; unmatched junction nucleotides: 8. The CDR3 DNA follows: TGTGCCACCGGACCGGGACAGGGGCTCGAGACCCAGTACTTC. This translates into CATGPGQGLETQYF.

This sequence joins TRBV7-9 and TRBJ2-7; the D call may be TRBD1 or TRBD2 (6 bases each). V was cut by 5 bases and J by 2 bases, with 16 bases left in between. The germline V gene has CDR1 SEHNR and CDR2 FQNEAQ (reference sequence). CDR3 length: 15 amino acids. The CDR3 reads CASSPPVGGPYEQYF. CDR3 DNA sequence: TGTGCCAGCAGCCCCCCAGTCGGGGGCCCCTACGAGCAGTACTTC.

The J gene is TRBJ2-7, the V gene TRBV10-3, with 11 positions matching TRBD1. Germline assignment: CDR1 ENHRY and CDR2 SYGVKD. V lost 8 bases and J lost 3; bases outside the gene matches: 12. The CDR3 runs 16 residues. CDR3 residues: CAIGQEGGQGVYEQYF. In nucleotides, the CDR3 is TGTGCCATCGGCCAAGAAGGGGGACAGGGGGTCTACGAGCAGTACTTC.

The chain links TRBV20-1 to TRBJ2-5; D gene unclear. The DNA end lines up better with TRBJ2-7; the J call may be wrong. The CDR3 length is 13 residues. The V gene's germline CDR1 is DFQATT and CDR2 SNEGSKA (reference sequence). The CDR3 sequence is CSARRLYFGEQYF. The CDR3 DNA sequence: TGCAGTGCTAGAAGGCTCTACTTTGGCGAGCAGTACTTC.

The CDR3 loop is CASSLAFEWEQFF. Written as DNA, the CDR3 is TGTGCCAGCAGTTTGGCCTTCGAATGGGAGCAGTTCTTC. V and J are TRBV28 and TRBJ2-1; D is unclear. This CDR3 is built from 13 residues. Germline V CDR1 and CDR2: MDHEN, SYDVKM. Trimming pared 3 bases from V and 10 bases from J, leaving 13 bases between.

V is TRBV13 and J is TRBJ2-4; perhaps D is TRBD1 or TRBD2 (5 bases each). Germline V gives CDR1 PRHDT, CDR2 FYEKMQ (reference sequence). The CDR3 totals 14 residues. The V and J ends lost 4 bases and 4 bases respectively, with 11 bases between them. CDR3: CASSYRGSKNIQYF. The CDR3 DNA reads TGTGCCAGCAGCTACCGGGGCAGTAAAAACATTCAGTACTTC.

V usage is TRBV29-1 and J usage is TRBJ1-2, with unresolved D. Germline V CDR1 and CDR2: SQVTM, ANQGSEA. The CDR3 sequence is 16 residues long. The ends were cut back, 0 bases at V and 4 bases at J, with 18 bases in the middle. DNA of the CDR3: TGCAGCGTTGAAGATCCAGAGTCTGGGGATGGCTATGGCTACACCTTC. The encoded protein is CSVEDPESGDGYGYTF. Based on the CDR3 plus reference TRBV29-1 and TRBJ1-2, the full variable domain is SAVISQKPSRDICQRGTSLTIQCQVDSQVTMMFWYRQQPGQSLTLIATANQGSEATYESGFVIDKFPISRPNLTFSTLTVSNMSPEDSSIYLCSVEDPESGDGYGYTFGSGTRLTVV.

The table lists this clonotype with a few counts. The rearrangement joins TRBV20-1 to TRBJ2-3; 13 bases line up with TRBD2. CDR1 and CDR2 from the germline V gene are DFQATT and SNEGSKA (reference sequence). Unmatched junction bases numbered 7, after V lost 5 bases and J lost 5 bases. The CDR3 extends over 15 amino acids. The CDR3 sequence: CSASRTSGSRDTQYF. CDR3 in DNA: TGCAGTGCTTCACGGACTAGCGGGAGTAGAGATACGCAGTATTTT.

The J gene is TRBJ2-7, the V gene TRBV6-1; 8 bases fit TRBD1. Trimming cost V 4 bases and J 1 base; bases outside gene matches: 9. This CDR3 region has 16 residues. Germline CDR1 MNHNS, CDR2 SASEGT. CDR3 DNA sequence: TGTGCCAGCAGTGTCCACCGGGACAGGTCATCCTACGAGCAGTACTTC. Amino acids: CASSVHRDRSSYEQYF.

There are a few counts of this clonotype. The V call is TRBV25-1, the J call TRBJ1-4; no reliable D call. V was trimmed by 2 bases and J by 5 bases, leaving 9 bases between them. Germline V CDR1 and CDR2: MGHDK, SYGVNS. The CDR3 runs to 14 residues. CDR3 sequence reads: CASSEGSPNEKLFF. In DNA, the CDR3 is TGTGCCAGCAGTGAAGGGTCCCCAAATGAAAAACTGTTTTTT.

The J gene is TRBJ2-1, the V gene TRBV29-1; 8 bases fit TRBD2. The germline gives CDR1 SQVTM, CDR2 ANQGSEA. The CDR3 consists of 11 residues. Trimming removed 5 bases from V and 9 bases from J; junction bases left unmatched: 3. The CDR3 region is CSVKTSVEQFF. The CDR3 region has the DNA TGCAGCGTTAAGACTAGCGTTGAGCAGTTCTTC.

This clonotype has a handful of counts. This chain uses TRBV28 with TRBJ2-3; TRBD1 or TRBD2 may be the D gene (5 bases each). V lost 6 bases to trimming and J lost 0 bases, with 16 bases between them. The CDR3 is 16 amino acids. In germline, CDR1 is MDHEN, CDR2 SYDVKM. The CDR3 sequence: CASRSRVRASTDTQYF. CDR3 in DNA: TGTGCCAGCAGATCGCGGGTCAGGGCAAGCACAGATACGCAGTATTTT.

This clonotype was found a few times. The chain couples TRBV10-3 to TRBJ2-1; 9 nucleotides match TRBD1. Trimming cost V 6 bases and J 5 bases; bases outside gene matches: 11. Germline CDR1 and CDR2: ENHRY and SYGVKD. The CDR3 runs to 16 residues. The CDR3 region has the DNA TGTGCCATCAGGAAACCGGGACAGGGACTCAACAATGAGCAGTTCTTC. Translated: CAIRKPGQGLNNEQFF.

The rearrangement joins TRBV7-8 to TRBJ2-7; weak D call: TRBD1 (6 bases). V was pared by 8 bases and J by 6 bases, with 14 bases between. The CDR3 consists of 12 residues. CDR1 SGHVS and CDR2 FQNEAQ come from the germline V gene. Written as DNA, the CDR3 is TGTGCCAGCTCTTGGACCAGGGGCGAGCAGTACTTC. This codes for CASSWTRGEQYF.

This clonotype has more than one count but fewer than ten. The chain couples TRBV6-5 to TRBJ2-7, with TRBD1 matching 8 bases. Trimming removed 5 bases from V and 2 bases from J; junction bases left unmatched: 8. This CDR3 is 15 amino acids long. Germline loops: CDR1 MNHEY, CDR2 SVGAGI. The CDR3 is CASSPSTGDPYEQYF. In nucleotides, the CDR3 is TGTGCCAGCAGTCCCTCGACAGGGGACCCCTACGAGCAGTACTTC.

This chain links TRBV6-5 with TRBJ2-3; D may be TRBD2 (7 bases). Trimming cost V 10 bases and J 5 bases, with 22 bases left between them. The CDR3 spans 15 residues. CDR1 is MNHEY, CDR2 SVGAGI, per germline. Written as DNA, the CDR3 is TGTGCCACCCGAATGAAGGGAGGGGGGGAAGATACGCAGTATTTT. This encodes CATRMKGGGEDTQYF.

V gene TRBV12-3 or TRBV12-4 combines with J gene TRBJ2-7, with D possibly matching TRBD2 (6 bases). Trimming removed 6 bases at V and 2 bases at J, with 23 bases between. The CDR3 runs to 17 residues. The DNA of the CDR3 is TGTGCCAGCAGCCATAGAGGCCCCGGGACTGGACCCTACGAGCAGTACTTC. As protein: CASSHRGPGTGPYEQYF.

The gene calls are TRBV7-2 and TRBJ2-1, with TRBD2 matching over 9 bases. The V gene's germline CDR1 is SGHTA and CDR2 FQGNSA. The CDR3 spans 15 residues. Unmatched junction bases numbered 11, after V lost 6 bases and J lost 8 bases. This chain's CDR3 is CASRLAGTTNDEQFF. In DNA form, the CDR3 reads TGTGCCAGCAGGCTAGCGGGGACAACCAACGATGAGCAGTTCTTC.

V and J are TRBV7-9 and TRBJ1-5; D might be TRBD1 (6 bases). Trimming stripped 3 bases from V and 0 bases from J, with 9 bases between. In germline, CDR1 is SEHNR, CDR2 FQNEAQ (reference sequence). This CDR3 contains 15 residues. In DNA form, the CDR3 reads TGTGCCAGCAGCTTTGCAGGGGATAGCAATCAGCCCCAGCATTTT. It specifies CASSFAGDSNQPQHF.

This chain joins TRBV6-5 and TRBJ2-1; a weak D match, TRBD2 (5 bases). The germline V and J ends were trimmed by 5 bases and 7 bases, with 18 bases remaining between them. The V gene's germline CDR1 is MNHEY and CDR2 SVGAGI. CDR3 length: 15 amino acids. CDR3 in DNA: TGTGCCAGCAGTCGCCCCCGGGAAACCAAAAATGAGCAGTTCTTC. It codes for CASSRPRETKNEQFF.

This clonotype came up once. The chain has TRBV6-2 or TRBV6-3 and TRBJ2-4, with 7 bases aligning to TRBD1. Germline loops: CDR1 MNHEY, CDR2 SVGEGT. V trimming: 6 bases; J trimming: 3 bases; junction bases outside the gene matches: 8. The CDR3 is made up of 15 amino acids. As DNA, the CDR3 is TGTGCCAGCAGCTCCATAGGGGGCGACAAAAACATTCAGTACTTC. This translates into CASSSIGGDKNIQYF.

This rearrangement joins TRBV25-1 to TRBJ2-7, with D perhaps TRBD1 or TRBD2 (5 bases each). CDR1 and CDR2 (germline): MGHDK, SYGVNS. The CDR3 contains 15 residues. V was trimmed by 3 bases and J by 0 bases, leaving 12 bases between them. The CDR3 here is CASSEGRLSSYEQYF. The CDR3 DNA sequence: TGTGCCAGCAGTGAGGGACGCCTGAGCTCCTACGAGCAGTACTTC.

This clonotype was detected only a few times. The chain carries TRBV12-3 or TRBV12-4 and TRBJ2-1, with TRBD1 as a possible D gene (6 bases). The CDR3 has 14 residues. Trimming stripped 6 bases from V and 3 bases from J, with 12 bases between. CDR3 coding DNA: TGTGCCAGCAGATCCAGGGGTAGCTACAATGAGCAGTTCTTC. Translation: CASRSRGSYNEQFF.